This paragraph covers one TCR beta chain sequence. Its antigen remains unidentified. One junction end does not reproduce the germline sequence, and a read error may be involved. TCRdb redid the calling of the 5' RACE reads with MiXCR, one entry per CDR3 protein. The sample contains roughly 440,000 distinct CDR3 sequences, about a sixth of which appear only once. The sample originates from a study of CD8 T cells in ankylosing spondylitis. General observations from the study: The authors reported significant enrichment of disease-linked clones in matched ankylosing spondylitis synovial fluid. One TCR beta motif, made up of under ten highly homologous variants, appeared characteristic of ankylosing spondylitis blood. Reactive arthritis synovial fluid and blood previously showed some of these motif variants.

CDR1 is SSHAT and CDR2 is FNYEAQ in the germline V gene (reference sequence). This CDR3 region has 19 residues. The V gene is TRBV7-7, the J gene TRBJ1-1; 7 bases map to TRBD1. The clonotype originates from a male donor with ankylosing spondylitis. What was sequenced was blood, either unsorted or a sorted T cell fraction (not recorded which). As DNA, the CDR3 is TGTGCTAGCAGCCCACTAGCGATGTCGGGACAGACACAGAACACTGAAGCTTTCTTT. Protein product: CASSPLAMSGQTQNTEAFF.